Below are 26 T cell receptor beta chains sequenced from a single sample in a study of blood T cell repertoires in COVID-19. Generated by immunoSEQ multiplex PCR, the TCRdb table keeps only in-frame clones and is missing some. The sample consists of roughly 160,000 clones, 88% of them appearing once. Sequences were obtained from peripheral blood. The receptors stem from a man aged 50-59 years who had recovered from COVID-19.

This sequence joins TRBV29-1 and TRBJ2-1, with a possible D match to TRBD2 (6 bases). From germline, CDR1 is SQVTM and CDR2 ANQGSEA. Trimming stripped 7 bases from V and 0 bases from J, with 19 bases between. The CDR3 length is 16 residues. CDR3 in amino acids: CSGALPGGSSYNEQFF. DNA for the CDR3: TGCAGCGGCGCACTCCCCGGGGGAAGCTCCTACAATGAGCAGTTCTTC.

In the case of this clone: Other DNA sequences from this sample encode an identical CDR3 as well. This chain connects TRBV24-1 to TRBJ1-2, with D hard to call. CDR3 length: 13 amino acids. Germline V gene data show CDR1 as KGHDR and CDR2 as SFDVKD. V was pared by 0 bases and J by 5 bases, with 6 bases between. The CDR3 DNA reads as TGTGCCACCAGTGATTTGACGGGGTATGGCTACACCTTC. Its protein product is CATSDLTGYGYTF.

This clone was detected only once. The chain couples TRBV5-4 to TRBJ1-1; D gene uncertain. This CDR3 comprises 14 residues. V lost 0 bases, J lost 4 bases, and 10 bases lay in between. Germline V gives CDR1 SGHNT, CDR2 YYREEE (reference sequence). The CDR3 here is CASSLAERSTEAFF. The DNA for the CDR3 is TGTGCCAGCAGCTTGGCCGAACGGAGCACTGAAGCTTTCTTT.

The J gene is TRBJ1-6, the V gene TRBV5-4; tentative D call: TRBD1 (5 bases). The V and J ends lost 0 bases and 7 bases respectively, with 11 bases between them. Germline-derived CDR1 and CDR2 are SGHNT and YYREEE (reference sequence). This CDR3 is 15 amino acids long. This CDR3 is CASSLAQGGNSPLHF. As DNA, the CDR3 is TGTGCCAGCAGCTTGGCCCAGGGCGGAAATTCACCCCTCCACTTT.

The chain is built from TRBV2 and TRBJ2-3, with TRBD2 matching 9 bases. This CDR3 comprises 15 residues. Germline loops: CDR1 SNHLY, CDR2 FYNNEI. J lost 4 bases, V lost 1 base, and 3 bases had no gene match. The CDR3 coding sequence is TGTGCCAGCAGTGAAGGCGGGAGGGGCCCAGATACGCAGTATTTT. This encodes CASSEGGRGPDTQYF.

The V and J genes are TRBV28 and TRBJ1-2; D is unresolved. Between the trimmed V and J ends, which lost 5 bases and 4 bases, there was a span of 11 bases. The germline V gene encodes CDR1 MDHEN and CDR2 SYDVKM. The CDR3 consists of 13 residues. This chain's CDR3 is CASSLQLSYGYTF. In DNA form, the CDR3 reads TGTGCCAGCAGTCTACAGCTGAGCTATGGCTACACCTTC.

The chain joins TRBV6-5 to TRBJ2-1, with TRBD1 matching over 7 bases. Per the germline V gene, CDR1 is MNHEY and CDR2 is SVGAGI. The J segment lost 0 bases and the V segment lost 6 bases, leaving 5 bases of the junction unmatched. This CDR3 has 15 amino acids. In DNA, the CDR3 is TGTGCCAGCAGGGCGACAGGGAGCTCCTACAATGAGCAGTTCTTC. It encodes CASRATGSSYNEQFF.

The genes are TRBV21-1 and TRBJ2-2; the table's D call, TRBD1, has no DNA check behind it. TRBV21-1 is assigned pseudogene status. The length of the CDR3 is 16 residues. The CDR3 loop reads CASSKATELNTGELFF. The CDR3 nucleotides are TGTGCCAGCAGCAAAGCAACAGAGTTGAACACCGGGGAGCTGTTTTTT.

V is TRBV6-6 and J is TRBJ2-3; D may be TRBD2 (5 bases). The CDR3 is made up of 17 amino acids. Trimming took off 5 bases at V and 0 bases at J, with 18 bases between the two ends. The germline gives CDR1 MNHNY, CDR2 SVGAGI (reference sequence). In DNA, the CDR3 is TGTGCCAGCAGTCCCCGAAGGGCGGGTACTAGCACAGATACGCAGTATTTT. Amino acids: CASSPRRAGTSTDTQYF.

In its sample, this clone was seen a few times. The chain is built from TRBV11-2 and TRBJ2-2, with a weak D call TRBD2 (6 bases). This CDR3 is 14 amino acids long. The ends were cut back, 4 bases at V and 7 bases at J, with 13 bases in the middle. Germline V gene sequence: CDR1 SGHAT, CDR2 FQNNGV. The CDR3 is CASSSGLPGGELFF. The DNA for the CDR3 is TGTGCCAGCAGCTCCGGACTACCGGGCGGGGAGCTGTTTTTT.

The chain links TRBV30 to TRBJ1-5; 8 bases line up with TRBD1. Germline V gene data show CDR1 as GTSNPN and CDR2 as SVGIG (reference sequence). The ends lost 1 base at V and 6 bases at J; junction bases unmatched: 2. CDR3 length: 13 amino acids. CDR3 DNA: TGTGCCTGGAGTGCACAGGGGGGTCAGCCCCAGCATTTT. Its protein is CAWSAQGGQPQHF.

The CDR3 here is CASSQDPALGGPWTGELFF. DNA for the CDR3: TGTGCCAGCAGCCAAGATCCAGCTTTAGGAGGGCCGTGGACCGGGGAGCTGTTTTTT. The J gene is TRBJ2-2, the V gene TRBV14; a weak D match, TRBD2 (6 bases). This CDR3 is built from 19 residues. The V gene's germline CDR1 is SGHDN and CDR2 FVKESK. The V end was cut by 0 bases, the J end by 5 bases, with 22 bases between.

The genes are TRBV6-1 and TRBJ1-2; D is ambiguous. The CDR3 consists of 15 residues. Trimming shortened V by 1 base and J by 1 base, and 10 bases separated the two germline ends. Germline V gene data show CDR1 as MNHNS and CDR2 as SASEGT. CDR3 protein: CASSEGAGINYGYTF. CDR3 DNA sequence: TGTGCCAGCAGTGAAGGGGCAGGAATTAACTATGGCTACACCTTC.

This chain's CDR3 is CASSSDRDRFQETQYF. The CDR3, as DNA: TGTGCCAGCAGCTCGGACCGGGACAGATTCCAAGAGACCCAGTACTTC. This chain uses TRBV11-2 with TRBJ2-5; TRBD1 matches at 7 bases. V was clipped by 4 bases and J by 1 base; unmatched bases: 9. The length of the CDR3 is 16 residues. Germline V gene lookup returns CDR1 SGHAT and CDR2 FQNNGV.

In DNA, the CDR3 is TGTGCCAGCAGTCCGACTGTGTCCTACGAGCAGTACTTC. This sequence encodes CASSPTVSYEQYF. This chain links TRBV12-3 or TRBV12-4 with TRBJ2-7; D ambiguous. Trimming took 5 bases from V and 1 from J, leaving 9 bases between them. This CDR3 spans 13 amino acids.

J is TRBJ2-1 and V is TRBV7-2; 11 bases map to TRBD2. The CDR3 sequence is 19 residues long. Losses at the gene ends were 0 bases for V and 5 bases for J; bases not matched to a gene: 12. Looked up from germline, CDR1 is SGHTA and CDR2 is FQGNSA. The CDR3 reads CASSLAASGRTRGDNEQFF. The DNA of the CDR3 is TGTGCCAGCAGCTTAGCGGCTAGCGGGAGGACTCGAGGGGACAATGAGCAGTTCTTC.

V gene TRBV6-2 or TRBV6-3 combines with J gene TRBJ2-7; the D is unclear. The germline gives CDR1 MNHEY, CDR2 SVGEGT. The CDR3 is made up of 16 amino acids. The germline V and J ends were trimmed by 0 bases and 3 bases, with 15 bases remaining between them. CDR3 bases: TGTGCCAGCAGTTACTCGAGTACCCAAGAGAGCTACGAGCAGTACTTC. Its protein is CASSYSSTQESYEQYF.

The chain's CDR3 is CASRPGLMNTEAFF. CDR3 sequence (DNA): TGTGCCAGCAGACCGGGGTTGATGAACACTGAAGCTTTCTTT. This chain links TRBV6-5 with TRBJ1-1; D is undetermined. This CDR3 has 14 amino acids. Trimming left V 6 bases short and J 0 bases short, with 11 bases between. Germline V gene sequence: CDR1 MNHEY, CDR2 SVGAGI.

This clone appeared once. The chain joins TRBV2 to TRBJ1-2, with 7 bases matching TRBD1. CDR3 length: 18 amino acids. Trimming cost V 6 bases and J 3 bases; bases outside gene matches: 19. In germline, CDR1 is SNHLY, CDR2 FYNNEI. The CDR3 nucleotides are TGTGCCAGCAGGAAGACGTTAGGGGGCCCACAAGTGGACTATGGCTACACCTTC. It codes for CASRKTLGGPQVDYGYTF.

This sequence joins TRBV27 and TRBJ2-7; maybe TRBD1 (5 bases). CDR1 MNHEY and CDR2 SMNVEV come from the germline V gene (reference sequence). V gave up 3 bases and J gave up 2 bases, with 8 bases separating them. CDR3 length: 13 amino acids. The CDR3: CASSLTATYEQYF. The CDR3 nucleotides are TGTGCCAGCAGTTTGACAGCTACCTACGAGCAGTACTTC.

Comment on this clone: One end of the junction fails to match germline, which may point to a read error. The J gene is TRBJ1-5, the V gene TRBV9, with D hard to call. The CDR3 runs to 15 residues. CDR1 is SGDLS and CDR2 is YYNGEE in the germline V gene. The CDR3 bases are TGTGCCAGCAGCGAGGGAGGGCACGAGTATCAACCCCAGCATTTT. It yields the protein CASSEGGHEYQPQHF.

V usage is TRBV6-5 and J usage is TRBJ1-2, with 7 bases that match TRBD1. The V segment lost 2 bases and the J segment 1 base; nucleotides outside the gene matches: 4. The CDR3 has 15 amino acids. Germline V CDR1 and CDR2: MNHEY, SVGAGI. The CDR3 sequence: CASSYGQAFNYGYTF. Here the CDR3 DNA reads TGTGCCAGCAGTTACGGACAGGCCTTTAACTATGGCTACACCTTC.

The chain recombines TRBV5-5 with TRBJ2-1; 14 bases fit TRBD2. V shed 0 bases and J 7 bases; nucleotides not matched to a gene: 6. From germline, CDR1 is SGHKS and CDR2 YYEKEE (reference sequence). The CDR3 extends over 17 amino acids. The CDR3 is CASSLGTSGRPRNEQFF. The CDR3 DNA follows: TGTGCCAGCAGCTTGGGGACTAGCGGGAGGCCGCGGAATGAGCAGTTCTTC.

This clone was picked up one time. The chain has TRBV6-5 and TRBJ1-1; 8 nucleotides line up with TRBD1. CDR3 length equals 14 residues. V lost 7 bases, J lost 4 bases, and 8 bases stayed unmatched. Germline-derived CDR1 and CDR2 are MNHEY and SVGAGI. In DNA form, the CDR3 reads TGTGCCAGCACCGGATGGACAGGGACCACTGAAGCTTTCTTT. This sequence encodes CASTGWTGTTEAFF.

This clone appeared a few times. The CDR3 reads CSVCGGRSTDTQYF. Here the CDR3 DNA reads TGCAGCGTTTGCGGGGGCCGCAGCACAGATACGCAGTATTTT. This chain joins TRBV29-1 and TRBJ2-3; D possibly corresponds to TRBD2 (7 bases). V was cut by 5 bases and J by 0 bases, with 12 bases left in between. This CDR3 is 14 amino acids long. Germline-derived CDR1 and CDR2 are SQVTM and ANQGSEA.

The rearrangement links TRBV7-9 to TRBJ2-6; the D is unclear. Germline V gene data show CDR1 as SEHNR and CDR2 as FQNEAQ (reference sequence). This CDR3 is 15 amino acids long. V was shortened by 5 bases and J by 0 bases, with 8 bases between the two germline ends. In nucleotides, the CDR3 is TGTGCCAGCAGCCGAGGCGACTCTGGGGCCAACGTCCTGACTTTC. It specifies CASSRGDSGANVLTF.